This passage covers 13 T cell receptor beta chains from one sample sequenced in a study of CD8 T cells in Susac syndrome (dated by TCRdb to about 2019). The receptor library was made with the immunoSEQ multiplex PCR assay. RNA was extracted using the RNeasy kit, and about 0.5 to 1 ug of the RNA was reverse transcribed with random hexamers. TCRdb's own reprocessing of the public reads used fastp at Q25 and MiXCR and kept productive beta chains. Entries are consolidated by CDR3 protein sequence, retaining the most common genes and DNA. The sample table shows 160,000 or so distinct CDR3 sequences, and roughly 94% are seen once. Around 0.093% of the sample lies in the top ten. Material: CD4+ T cells from PBMCs. The receptor set was obtained from a human donor with multiple sclerosis.

V and J are TRBV27 and TRBJ2-2; 8 bases are a match to TRBD2. The CDR3 consists of 15 residues. CDR1 and CDR2 (germline): MNHEY, SMNVEV (reference sequence). Trimming cost V 7 bases and J 4 bases; bases outside gene matches: 8. CDR3: CASMQLADFTGELFF. CDR3 nucleotides: TGTGCCAGCATGCAACTAGCGGACTTCACCGGGGAGCTGTTTTTT.

This clonotype was seen just once. This chain links TRBV6-2 or TRBV6-3 with TRBJ2-1, with 7 bases fitting TRBD2. Trimming removed 5 bases from V and 9 bases from J; junction bases left unmatched: 7. The V gene's germline CDR1 is MNHEY and CDR2 SVGEGT. CDR3 length: 13 amino acids. The CDR3 region has the DNA TGTGCCAGCAGTGACCGGGAGGCCGGTGAGCAGTTCTTC. Amino acids: CASSDREAGEQFF.

V is TRBV6-5 and J is TRBJ2-4; weak D call: TRBD2 (6 bases). This CDR3 is built from 14 residues. The ends were cut back, 6 bases at V and 6 bases at J, with 15 bases in the middle. From germline, CDR1 is MNHEY and CDR2 SVGAGI. The CDR3 loop reads CASRTTMEGNIQYF. CDR3 nucleotides: TGTGCCAGCAGAACCACTATGGAGGGAAACATTCAGTACTTC.

V usage is TRBV30 and J usage is TRBJ2-4; 11 nucleotides match TRBD2. Germline values: CDR1 GTSNPN, CDR2 SVGIG (reference sequence). The length of the CDR3 is 18 residues. V lost 2 bases, J lost 0 bases, and 9 bases stayed unmatched. The CDR3 here is CAWSRPSGRPLAKNIQYF. The CDR3 coding sequence is TGTGCCTGGAGTAGGCCTAGCGGGAGGCCGCTAGCCAAAAACATTCAGTACTTC.

The V and J genes are TRBV7-9 and TRBJ1-2, with TRBD1 identical over 10 bases. The CDR3 runs 12 residues. Trimming cost V 11 bases and J 8 bases; bases outside gene matches: 8. Per the germline V gene, CDR1 is SEHNR and CDR2 is FQNEAQ (reference sequence). The CDR3 nucleotides read TGTGCCGGGACAGGGGCGCCCCTGGGCTACACCTTC. Its translation is CAGTGAPLGYTF. Full variable domain (remainder filled in from reference TRBV7-9 and TRBJ1-2): DTGVSQNPRHKITKRGQNVTFRCDPISEHNRLYWYRQTLGQGPEFLTYFQNEAQLEKSRLLSDRFSAERPKGSFSTLEIQRTEQGDSAMYLCAGTGAPLGYTFGSGTRLTVV.

This chain uses TRBV12-3 or TRBV12-4 with TRBJ2-7; D call uncertain. The CDR3 spans 12 residues. Trimming removed 8 bases at V and 4 bases at J, with 12 bases between. The CDR3: CASGSTNYEQYF. As DNA, the CDR3 is TGTGCCAGCGGTAGCACCAATTACGAGCAGTACTTC.

This sequence joins TRBV19 and TRBJ1-2; D is perhaps TRBD1 (6 bases). The germline V gene has CDR1 LNHDA and CDR2 SQIVND (reference sequence). This CDR3 contains 13 residues. V was pared by 6 bases and J by 6 bases, with 14 bases between. The CDR3 reads CASSDLGGNGYTF. CDR3 bases: TGTGCCAGTAGCGACTTGGGGGGCAATGGCTACACCTTC.

The V and J genes are TRBV5-1 and TRBJ2-2; D gene ambiguous. Trimming shortened V by 3 bases and J by 8 bases, and 11 bases separated the two germline ends. The CDR3 extends over 13 amino acids. Germline V gene lookup returns CDR1 SGHRS and CDR2 YFSETQ. CDR3 DNA: TGCGCCAGCAGCTCCGGGCCGGCTGGGGAGCTGTTTTTT. This encodes CASSSGPAGELFF.

This chain uses TRBV4-2 with TRBJ2-2; 8 bases match TRBD2. The CDR3 spans 17 residues. The trim removed 1 base at V and 7 bases at J, leaving 11 bases unmatched. Germline loops: CDR1 LGHNA, CDR2 YNFKEQ. Here the CDR3 DNA reads TGTGCCAGCAGCCAAGTATCCGCGGGAGGCTCATACGGGGAGCTGTTTTTT. Residues: CASSQVSAGGSYGELFF.

The J gene is TRBJ1-2, the V gene TRBV5-1, with D possibly TRBD1 on 6 matching bases. CDR3 size: 14 residues. V was shortened by 5 bases and J by 8 bases, with 19 bases between the two germline ends. Looked up from germline, CDR1 is SGHRS and CDR2 is YFSETQ. The CDR3 DNA reads TGCGCCAGCAGGGACAGCGGCGTAGGGATCGGCTACACCTTC. Its protein product is CASRDSGVGIGYTF. Based on the CDR3 plus reference TRBV5-1 and TRBJ1-2, the full variable domain is KAGVTQTPRYLIKTRGQQVTLSCSPISGHRSVSWYQQTPGQGLQFLFEYFSETQRNKGNFPGRFSGRQFSNSRSEMNVSTLELGDSALYLCASRDSGVGIGYTFGSGTRLTVV.

The chain recombines TRBV7-2 with TRBJ2-1; a weak D match, TRBD1 (7 bases). Trimming took 3 bases from V and 15 from J, leaving 18 bases between them. From germline, CDR1 is SGHTA and CDR2 FQGNSA. The CDR3 runs 13 residues. CDR3 residues: CASSFSPGGTWFF. The DNA of the CDR3 is TGTGCCAGCAGCTTTTCCCCAGGGGGGACATGGTTCTTC.

V is TRBV5-6 and J is TRBJ2-7; D is ambiguous. This CDR3 comprises 16 residues. Per germline, CDR1 SGHDT and CDR2 YYEEEE. V dropped 3 bases and J dropped 2 bases, with 18 bases sitting between them. CDR3 bases: TGTGCCAGCAGCTCTCGGCTCTTATGGACCACCTACGAGCAGTACTTC. Its translation is CASSSRLLWTTYEQYF.

The chain carries TRBV5-1 and TRBJ1-4; D unresolved. The CDR3 extends over 15 amino acids. Germline V gives CDR1 SGHRS, CDR2 YFSETQ. Deletions cut 4 bases from V and 0 bases from J, with 10 bases between. DNA of the CDR3: TGCGCCAGCAGCCCCGGCTCTGCAACTAATGAAAAACTGTTTTTT. Translating gives CASSPGSATNEKLFF.